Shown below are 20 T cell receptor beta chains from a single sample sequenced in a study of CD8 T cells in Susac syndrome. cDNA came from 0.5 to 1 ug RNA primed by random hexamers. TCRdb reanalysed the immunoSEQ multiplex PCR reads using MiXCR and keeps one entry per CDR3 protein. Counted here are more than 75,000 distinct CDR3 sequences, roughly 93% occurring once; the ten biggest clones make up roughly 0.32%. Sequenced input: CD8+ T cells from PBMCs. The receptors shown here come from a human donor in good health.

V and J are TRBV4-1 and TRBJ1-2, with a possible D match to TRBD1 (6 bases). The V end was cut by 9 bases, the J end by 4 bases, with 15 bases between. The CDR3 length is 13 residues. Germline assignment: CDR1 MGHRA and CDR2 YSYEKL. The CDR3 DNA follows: TGCGCCAGTTCAGGGGCCTTACTCTATGGCTACACCTTC. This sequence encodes CASSGALLYGYTF.

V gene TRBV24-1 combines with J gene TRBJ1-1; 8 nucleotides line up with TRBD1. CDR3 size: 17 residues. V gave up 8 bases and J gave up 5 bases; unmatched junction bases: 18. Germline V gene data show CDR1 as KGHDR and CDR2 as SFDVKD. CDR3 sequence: CATTLFEVGQGFTEAFF. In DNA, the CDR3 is TGTGCCACCACCTTGTTTGAAGTTGGACAGGGATTTACTGAAGCTTTCTTT.

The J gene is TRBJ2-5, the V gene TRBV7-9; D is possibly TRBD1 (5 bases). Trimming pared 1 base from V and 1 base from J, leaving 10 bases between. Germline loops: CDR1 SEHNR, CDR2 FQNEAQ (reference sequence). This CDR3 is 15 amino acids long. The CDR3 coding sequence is TGTGCCAGCAGCTTAGTCCCTAGGGGCCAAGAGACCCAGTACTTC. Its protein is CASSLVPRGQETQYF.

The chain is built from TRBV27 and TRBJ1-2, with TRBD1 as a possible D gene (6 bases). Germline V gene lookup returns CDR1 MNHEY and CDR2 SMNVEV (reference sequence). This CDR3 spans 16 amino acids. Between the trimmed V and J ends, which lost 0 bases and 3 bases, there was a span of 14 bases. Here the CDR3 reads CASSLSWQGIDYGYTF. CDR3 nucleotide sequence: TGTGCCAGCAGTTTATCGTGGCAGGGGATCGACTATGGCTACACCTTC.

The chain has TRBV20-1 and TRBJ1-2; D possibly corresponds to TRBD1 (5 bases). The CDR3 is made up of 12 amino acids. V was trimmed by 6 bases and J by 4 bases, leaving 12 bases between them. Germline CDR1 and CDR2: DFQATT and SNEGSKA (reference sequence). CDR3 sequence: CSARGGVYGYTF. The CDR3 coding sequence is TGCAGTGCCCGGGGGGGGGTCTATGGCTACACCTTC.

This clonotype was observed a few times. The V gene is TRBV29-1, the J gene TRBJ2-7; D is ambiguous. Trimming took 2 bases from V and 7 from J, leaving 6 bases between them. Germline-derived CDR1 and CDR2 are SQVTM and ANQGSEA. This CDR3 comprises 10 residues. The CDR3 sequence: CSVESGEQYF. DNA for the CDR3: TGCAGCGTTGAATCTGGGGAGCAGTACTTC.

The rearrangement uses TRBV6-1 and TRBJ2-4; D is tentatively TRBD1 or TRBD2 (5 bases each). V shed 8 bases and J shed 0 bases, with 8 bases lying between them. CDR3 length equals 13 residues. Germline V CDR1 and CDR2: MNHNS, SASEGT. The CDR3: CASGGLAKNIQYF. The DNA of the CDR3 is TGTGCCAGCGGGGGTCTAGCCAAAAACATTCAGTACTTC.

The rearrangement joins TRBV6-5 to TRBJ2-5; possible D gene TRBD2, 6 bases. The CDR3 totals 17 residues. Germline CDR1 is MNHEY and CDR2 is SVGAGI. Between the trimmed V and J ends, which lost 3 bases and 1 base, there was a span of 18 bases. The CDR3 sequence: CASSYGMGLPFQETQYF. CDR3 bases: TGTGCCAGCAGTTATGGGATGGGACTCCCATTCCAAGAGACCCAGTACTTC.

The CDR3 is CASGGSGANVLTF. The CDR3 DNA reads TGTGCCAGCGGCGGCTCTGGGGCCAACGTCCTGACTTTC. This chain joins TRBV28 and TRBJ2-6; D not resolved. The CDR3 is made up of 13 amino acids. Germline CDR1 and CDR2: MDHEN and SYDVKM. Trimming took 8 bases from V and 0 from J, leaving 5 bases between them. Using reference TRBV28 and TRBJ2-6 for the parts outside the CDR3, the full variable domain is DVKVTQSSRYLVKRTGEKVFLECVQDMDHENMFWYRQDPGLGLRLIYFSYDVKMKEKGDIPEGYSVSREKKERFSLILESASTNQTSMYLCASGGSGANVLTFGAGSRLTVL.

In DNA, the CDR3 is TGTGCCTGGGGGATGTACGGGGGTGAGGGAGAGACCCAGTACTTC. It encodes CAWGMYGGEGETQYF. This chain uses TRBV30 with TRBJ2-5; maybe TRBD2 (6 bases). Deletions cut 5 bases from V and 4 bases from J, with 20 bases between. The CDR3 covers 15 residues. The V gene's germline CDR1 is GTSNPN and CDR2 SVGIG (reference sequence).

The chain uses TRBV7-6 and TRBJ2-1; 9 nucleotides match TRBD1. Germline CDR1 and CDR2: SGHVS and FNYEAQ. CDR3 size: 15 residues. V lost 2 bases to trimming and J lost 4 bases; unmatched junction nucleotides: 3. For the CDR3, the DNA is TGTGCCAGCAGCTTAACAGGGGGCACATACAATGAGCAGTTCTTC. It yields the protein CASSLTGGTYNEQFF.

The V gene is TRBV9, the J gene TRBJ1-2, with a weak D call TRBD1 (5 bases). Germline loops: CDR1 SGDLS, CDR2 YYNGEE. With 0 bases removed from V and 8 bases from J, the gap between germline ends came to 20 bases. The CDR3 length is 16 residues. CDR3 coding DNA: TGTGCCAGCAGCGTAGCCAAAAGGCCCGCAGGGCACGGCTACACCTTC. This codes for CASSVAKRPAGHGYTF.

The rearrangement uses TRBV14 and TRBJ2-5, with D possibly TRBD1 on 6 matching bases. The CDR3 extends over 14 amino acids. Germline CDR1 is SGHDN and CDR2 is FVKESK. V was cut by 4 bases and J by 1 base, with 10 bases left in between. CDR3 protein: CASSPYRAQETQYF. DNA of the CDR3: TGTGCCAGCAGCCCATACAGGGCCCAAGAGACCCAGTACTTC.

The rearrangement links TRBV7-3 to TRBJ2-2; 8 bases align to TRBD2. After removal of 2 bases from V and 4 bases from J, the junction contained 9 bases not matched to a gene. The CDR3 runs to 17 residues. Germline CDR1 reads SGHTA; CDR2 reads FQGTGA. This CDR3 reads CASSLATLGRGTGELFF. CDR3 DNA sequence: TGTGCCAGCAGCTTAGCGACCCTCGGGAGGGGCACCGGGGAGCTGTTTTTT.

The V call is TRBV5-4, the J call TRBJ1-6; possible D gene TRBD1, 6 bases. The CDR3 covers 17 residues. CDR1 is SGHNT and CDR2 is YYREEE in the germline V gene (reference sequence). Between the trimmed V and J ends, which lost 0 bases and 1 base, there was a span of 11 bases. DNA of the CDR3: TGTGCCAGCAGCTTGGCTCCAGGGACATCCTATAATTCACCCCTCCACTTT. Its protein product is CASSLAPGTSYNSPLHF. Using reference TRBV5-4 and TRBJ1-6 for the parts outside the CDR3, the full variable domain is ETGVTQSPTHLIKTRGQQVTLRCSSQSGHNTVSWYQQALGQGPQFIFQYYREEENGRGNFPPRFSGLQFPNYSSELNVNALELDDSALYLCASSLAPGTSYNSPLHFGNGTRLTVT.

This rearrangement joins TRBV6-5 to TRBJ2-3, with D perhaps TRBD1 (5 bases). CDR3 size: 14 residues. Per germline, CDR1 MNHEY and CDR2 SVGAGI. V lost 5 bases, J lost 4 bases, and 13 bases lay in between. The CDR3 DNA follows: TGTGCCAGCAGTGACAGAGTAGGGGCAGATACGCAGTATTTT. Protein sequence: CASSDRVGADTQYF.

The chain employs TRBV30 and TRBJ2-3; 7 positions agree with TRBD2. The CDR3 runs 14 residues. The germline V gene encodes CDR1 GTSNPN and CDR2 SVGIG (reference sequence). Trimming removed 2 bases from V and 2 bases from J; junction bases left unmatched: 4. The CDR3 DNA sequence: TGTGCCTGGAGTTCTAGCGGCTCCACAGATACGCAGTATTTT. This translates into CAWSSSGSTDTQYF. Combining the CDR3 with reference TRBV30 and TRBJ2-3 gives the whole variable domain SQTIHQWPATLVQPVGSPLSLECTVEGTSNPNLYWYRQAAGRGLQLLFYSVGIGQISSEVPQNLSASRPQDRQFILSSKKLLLSDSGFYLCAWSSSGSTDTQYFGPGTRLTVL.

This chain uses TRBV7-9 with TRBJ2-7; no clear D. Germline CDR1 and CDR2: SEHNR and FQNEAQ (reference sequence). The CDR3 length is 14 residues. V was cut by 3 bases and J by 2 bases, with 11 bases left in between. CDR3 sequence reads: CASSFPFGAYEQYF. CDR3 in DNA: TGTGCCAGCAGCTTCCCCTTCGGAGCCTACGAGCAGTACTTC.

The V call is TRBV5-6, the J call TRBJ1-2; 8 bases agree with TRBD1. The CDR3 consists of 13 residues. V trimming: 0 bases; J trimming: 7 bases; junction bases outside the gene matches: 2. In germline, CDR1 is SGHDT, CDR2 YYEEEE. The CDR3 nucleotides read TGTGCCAGCAGCTTGGGCAGGGGGCCTGGCTACACCTTC. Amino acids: CASSLGRGPGYTF.

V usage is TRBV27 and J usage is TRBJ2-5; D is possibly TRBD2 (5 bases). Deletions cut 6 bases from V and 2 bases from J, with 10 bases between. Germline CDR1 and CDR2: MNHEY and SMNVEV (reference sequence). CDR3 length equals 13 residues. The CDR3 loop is CASSPPGQETQYF. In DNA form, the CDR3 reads TGTGCCAGCAGCCCCCCGGGGCAAGAGACCCAGTACTTC.